This is a list of T cell receptor beta chains from one sample in a study of cytomegalovirus exposure and HLA in healthy donors. Repertoires were generated with immunoSEQ multiplex PCR, while TCRdb's copy carries only in-frame clones and drops some. The profile shows 100,000 to 150,000 clones, roughly 10% of them singletons. The source material was PBMCs. The receptors were sampled from a woman between 18 and 30 years old in good health and CMV-seropositive. CDR3s include the opening cysteine and the closing phenylalanine or tryptophan. The D gene is left open where the match is weak. Clone size is stated in some rows and not others, as once, few, many or a class when expanded.

TRBV4-2	TRBJ2-1	-	TRBD2	TGTGCCAGCAGCCCTAGCGGGAGGGAGAATGAGCAGTTCTTC	CASSPSGRENEQFF
TRBV12-5	TRBJ2-7	few	TRBD2	TGTGCTAGTGGTTCGGAACTAGCGGGAGTTGGCGAGCAGTACTTC	CASGSELAGVGEQYF
TRBV11-3	TRBJ2-1	few	-	TGTGCCAGCAGCTGGGGAGATAATGAGCAGTTCTTC	CASSWGDNEQFF
TRBV6-6	TRBJ2-1	-	-	TGTGCCAGCCTAGACCGGAGCTCCTACAATGAGCAGTTCTTC	CASLDRSSYNEQFF
TRBV19	TRBJ1-2	-	TRBD1	TGTGCCAGTGTGCTGACAGGGGGGAAAGGAGGCTACACCTTC	CASVLTGGKGGYTF
TRBV5-1	TRBJ2-7	few	TRBD2	TGCGCCAGCAGCTTGGGGGGACTAGCGGGAGGTACTACCTACGAGCAGTACTTC	CASSLGGLAGGTTYEQYF
TRBV10-3	TRBJ2-3	few	TRBD2	TGTGCCATCAGTGGAGGGGCTAGCGGGCCCACAGATACGCAGTATTTT	CAISGGASGPTDTQYF
TRBV11-3	TRBJ1-1	-	-	TGCGCCAGCAGCTTAGGGGCGGGGGCCACTGAAGCTTTCTTT	CASSLGAGATEAFF
TRBV10-3	TRBJ1-1	few	-	TGTGCCAGTCAGGGGAACACTGAAGCTTTCTTT	CASQGNTEAFF
TRBV2	TRBJ2-1	-	-	TGTGCCAGCAGTGAGGCTGAAAATGAGCAGTTCTTC	CASSEAENEQFF
TRBV7-3	TRBJ2-5	few	-	TGTGCCAGCAGCTTAGCGGGTGTACAAGAGACCCAGTACTTC	CASSLAGVQETQYF
TRBV6-1	TRBJ2-3	-	TRBD2	TGTGCCAGCAGTGTGGGGACTAGCGGGAGCCGCACAGATACGCAGTATTTT	CASSVGTSGSRTDTQYF
TRBV30	TRBJ1-3	few	-	TGTGCCTGGAGTGTCATAAGGACAGCGAGCTCTGGAAACACCATATATTTT	CAWSVIRTASSGNTIYF
TRBV6-5	TRBJ1-4	-	TRBD1	TGTGCCAGCAGTCTACTAGGGACAGGGGTTGAAAAACTGCTTTTT	CASSLLGTGVEKLLF
TRBV4-1	TRBJ2-5	-	-	TGCGCCAGCAGCCCTATTTACCAGGGAGAGACCCAGTACTTC	CASSPIYQGETQYF
TRBV19	TRBJ1-5	-	-	TGTGCCAGTACCCCCTTAGGGGGCAATCAGCCCCAGCATTTT	CASTPLGGNQPQHF
TRBV2	TRBJ1-1	-	-	TGTGCCAGCAGCACACCTAAGGGGTCGATGAACACTGAAGCTTTCTTT	CASSTPKGSMNTEAFF
TRBV18	TRBJ2-5	-	-	TGTGCCAGCTCACCAGGGGCGCAGGAAGAGACCCAGTACTTC	CASSPGAQEETQYF
TRBV6-5	TRBJ1-2	few	-	TGTGCCAGCAGTTACTCGCAGGGGAAGTTCTATGGCTACACCTTC	CASSYSQGKFYGYTF
TRBV30	TRBJ2-6	-	-	TGTGCCTGGAGTTTGGGGGCCGGGGCCAACGTCCTGACTTTC	CAWSLGAGANVLTF
TRBV6-1	TRBJ1-1	few	-	TGTGCCAGCAGGAGGGGGGGCATGAACACTGAAGCTTTCTTT	CASRRGGMNTEAFF
TRBV11-3	TRBJ2-7	-	-	TGTGCCAGCAGCTCTAGCTGGAGATACGAGCAGTACTTC	CASSSSWRYEQYF
TRBV2	TRBJ1-2	-	-	TGTGCCAGCAGTGAAGCACTCCGGGGGGCTGACTATGGCTACACCTTC	CASSEALRGADYGYTF
TRBV21-1	TRBJ2-7	-	-	TGTGCCAGGAGGGGACAGGGGGTTTACGAGCAGTACTTC	CARRGQGVYEQYF
TRBV11-2	TRBJ2-6	few	-	TGTGCCAGCAGACAGGGACGGGACTCTGGGGCCAACGTCCTGACTTTC	CASRQGRDSGANVLTF
TRBV7-8	TRBJ1-5	few	-	TGTGCCAACGCAGGGCAGCCCCAGCATTTT	CANAGQPQHF
TRBV7-6	TRBJ1-3	few	-	TGTGCCAGCAGCCCAAGCAACTCTGGAAACACCATATATTTT	CASSPSNSGNTIYF
TRBV19	TRBJ1-4	few	-	TGTGCCACCACGCCGGGGGGTACTAATGAAAAACTGTTTTTT	CATTPGGTNEKLFF
TRBV30	TRBJ1-2	few	-	TGTGCCTGGAGTGTACGAGGAGGGATTAACTATGGCTACACCTTC	CAWSVRGGINYGYTF
TRBV4-2	TRBJ2-1	few	-	TGTGCCAGCAGCCAAGATCTTGGCGGCTCCTACAATGAGCAGTTCTTC	CASSQDLGGSYNEQFF
TRBV6-1	TRBJ1-1	-	-	TGTGCCAGCATTAAGGTTTTAACTATGAACACTGAAGCTTTCTTT	CASIKVLTMNTEAFF
TRBV13	TRBJ1-1	few	-	TGTGCCAGCAGCTTAGGACAAAACACTGAAGCTTTCTTT	CASSLGQNTEAFF
TRBV6-1	TRBJ2-2	few	-	TGTGCCAGCACCATGGGAGAACGAACCGGGGAGCTGTTTTTT	CASTMGERTGELFF
TRBV18	TRBJ1-1	few	-	TGTGCCAGCTCACCAGCAGGGCGGACTGAAGCTTTCTTT	CASSPAGRTEAFF
TRBV27	TRBJ1-1	few	TRBD1	TGTGCCAGCGGACAGGGGGTCACAGGGTCTGTCACTGAAGCTTTCTTT	CASGQGVTGSVTEAFF
TRBV30	TRBJ2-1	few	-	TGTGCCTGGAGTGTACCCGGACAGTCCCCCTACAATGAGCAGTTCTTC	CAWSVPGQSPYNEQFF
TRBV7-9	TRBJ2-1	-	TRBD1	TGTGCCAGCAGCTTGGGACAGGGTTACAATGAGCAGTTCTTC	CASSLGQGYNEQFF
TRBV19	TRBJ2-1	few	-	TGTGCCAGTAGTCACGGCGATATAGCGGACAATGAGCAGTTCTTC	CASSHGDIADNEQFF
TRBV6-4	TRBJ2-2	-	TRBD1	TGTGCCAGCAGTGAACAGGGGGGCACCGGGGAGCTGTTTTTT	CASSEQGGTGELFF
TRBV6-4	TRBJ2-3	-	TRBD2	TGTGCCAGCAGCGCCGGGACTAGCGGGACAGATACGCAGTATTTT	CASSAGTSGTDTQYF
TRBV5-4	TRBJ1-4	-	TRBD1	TGTGCCAGCAGCTACTTCAAGGACAGGGCCTACGAAAAACTGTTTTTT	CASSYFKDRAYEKLFF
TRBV11-2	TRBJ2-2	few	-	TGTGCCAGCAGCTTAGCAGGGATCGGGGAGCTGTTTTTT	CASSLAGIGELFF
TRBV27	TRBJ1-2	few	-	TGTGCCACCTCTAGAGGCCTTGGCTACACCTTC	CATSRGLGYTF
TRBV2	TRBJ2-7	few	-	TGTGCCAGCAGTCGGACAGACTACGAGCAGTACTTC	CASSRTDYEQYF
TRBV2	TRBJ2-7	few	TRBD2	TGTGCCAGCAAAGCGGGAGGTTACTACGAGCAGTACTTC	CASKAGGYYEQYF
TRBV5-1	TRBJ2-5	-	TRBD1	TGCGCCAGCAGCATCGGGACAGGGGGAACTCCTAAAGAGACCCAGTACTTC	CASSIGTGGTPKETQYF
TRBV11-2	TRBJ2-6	-	TRBD1	TGTGCCAGCAGCGGACGACAGGGGTTCAAAAGTACTGGGGCCAACGTCCTGACTTTC	CASSGRQGFKSTGANVLTF
TRBV2	TRBJ2-7	few	-	TGTGCCAGCAGTGTGGCCCCCTACGAGCAGTACTTC	CASSVAPYEQYF
TRBV10-3	TRBJ2-3	-	TRBD1	TGTGCCATCACCGGACAGGGTAAAGATACGCAGTATTTT	CAITGQGKDTQYF
TRBV7-6	TRBJ1-1	-	TRBD1	TGTGCCAGCAGCCAAGGGACAGCGAACACTGAAGCTTTCTTT	CASSQGTANTEAFF
TRBV30	TRBJ1-2	-	-	TGTGCCTCCCGCCGGGGACACAACTATGGCTACTCCTTC	CASRRGHNYGYSF